Listed here are 5 T cell receptor beta chains from one sample, sequenced in a study of OX40 agonist ivuxolimab in advanced cancers. Sequenced by immunoSEQ multiplex PCR; TCRdb stores in-frame clones only, minus some. The data show some 30,000 clones, 74% seen once. This sample comprised CD4+ or CD8+ T cells sorted from blood, obtained in a trial of the OX40 agonist ivuxolimab. Source of these receptors: an adult with an advanced solid tumor such as melanoma, head and neck, liver or kidney cancer.

The chain uses TRBV7-7 and TRBJ2-7; tentatively, D is TRBD2 (5 bases). V was trimmed by 5 bases and J by 0 bases, leaving 14 bases between them. CDR1 SSHAT and CDR2 FNYEAQ come from the germline V gene (reference sequence). The CDR3 length is 15 residues. DNA for the CDR3: TGTGCCAGCAGCATGGAGGTTACCAGCTCCTACGAGCAGTACGTC. This codes for CASSMEVTSSYEQYV.

The rearrangement joins TRBV25-1 to TRBJ1-1; TRBD1 might be the D (6 bases). The ends were cut back, 2 bases at V and 9 bases at J, with 7 bases in the middle. The CDR3 length is 11 residues. Germline CDR1 is MGHDK and CDR2 is SYGVNS. CDR3 in amino acids: CASSEGGQAFF. CDR3 coding DNA: TGTGCCAGCAGTGAAGGGGGGCAAGCTTTCTTT.

By share, this clone counts as medium-sized (0.01 to 0.1%). The chain recombines TRBV5-1 with TRBJ1-1; 8 nucleotides match TRBD1. CDR3 length: 16 amino acids. The junction had 13 bases not matched to a gene; V was cut back by 4 bases and J by 5 bases. Germline loops: CDR1 SGHRS, CDR2 YFSETQ. DNA of the CDR3: TGCGCCAGCAGCCCGCGTCGACAGGGGCCGCCGACTGAAGCTTTCTTT. Translation: CASSPRRQGPPTEAFF. The whole variable domain, remainder taken from reference TRBV5-1 and TRBJ1-1, is KAGVTQTPRYLIKTRGQQVTLSCSPISGHRSVSWYQQTPGQGLQFLFEYFSETQRNKGNFPGRFSGRQFSNSRSEMNVSTLELGDSALYLCASSPRRQGPPTEAFFGQGTRLTVV.

The rearrangement uses TRBV30 and TRBJ1-4; 10 bases map to TRBD1. Losses at the gene ends were 3 bases for V and 11 bases for J; bases not matched to a gene: 9. This CDR3 contains 14 residues. In germline, CDR1 is GTSNPN, CDR2 SVGIG (reference sequence). Written as DNA, the CDR3 is TGTGCCTGGAGCTACCGGGACAGGGGTGGGAAACTGTTTTTT. This gives the protein CAWSYRDRGGKLFF.

The chain carries TRBV7-7 and TRBJ2-3, with 12 nucleotides matching TRBD2. The CDR3 is 16 amino acids. Per the germline V gene, CDR1 is SSHAT and CDR2 is FNYEAQ (reference sequence). V dropped 0 bases and J dropped 5; count of bases not matched to a gene: 3. CDR3: CASSLALAGGQDTQYF. The CDR3 coding sequence is TGTGCCAGCAGCTTAGCGCTAGCGGGGGGGCAAGATACGCAGTATTTT.